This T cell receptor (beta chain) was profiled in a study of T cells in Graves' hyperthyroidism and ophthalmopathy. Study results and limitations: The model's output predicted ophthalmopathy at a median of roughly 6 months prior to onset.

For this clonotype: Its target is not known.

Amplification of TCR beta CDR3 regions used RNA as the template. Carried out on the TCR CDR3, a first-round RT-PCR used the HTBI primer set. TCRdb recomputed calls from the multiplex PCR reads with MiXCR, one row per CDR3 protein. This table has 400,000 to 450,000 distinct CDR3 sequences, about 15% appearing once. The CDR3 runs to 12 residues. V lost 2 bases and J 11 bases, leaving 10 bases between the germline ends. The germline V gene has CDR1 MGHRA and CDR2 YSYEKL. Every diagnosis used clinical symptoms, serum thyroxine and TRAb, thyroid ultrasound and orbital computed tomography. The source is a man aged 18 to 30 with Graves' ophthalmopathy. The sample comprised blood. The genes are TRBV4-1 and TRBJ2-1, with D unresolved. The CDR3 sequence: CASSQFGDKQFF. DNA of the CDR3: TGCGCCAGCAGCCAATTCGGAGATAAGCAGTTCTTC.